What follows are 5 T cell receptor beta chains derived from one specimen sequenced in a study of T-cell memory formation after mild COVID-19. From the 5' RACE reads, TCRdb called clonotypes with MiXCR, one entry per CDR3 protein. Among roughly 400,000 distinct CDR3 sequences listed, roughly a quarter were seen once. The sequenced sample was PBMCs or a T cell subset sorted from them (not recorded which). These receptors all stem from an adult woman who had mild COVID-19 (a few samples of this study predate the infection). Cell type and time point are not known.

The table lists this clonotype with many counts. The chain is built from TRBV11-3 and TRBJ2-1; no clear D. V was cut by 1 base and J by 0 bases, with 7 bases left in between. CDR1 and CDR2 from the germline V gene are SGHNT and YENEEA. There are 15 residues in the CDR3. CDR3 DNA sequence: TGTGCCAGCAGCTTAGGGCGCCCCTCCTACAATGAGCAGTTCTTC. Residues: CASSLGRPSYNEQFF.

This chain joins TRBV9 and TRBJ2-2; possible D gene TRBD1, 9 bases. V was cut by 4 bases and J by 6 bases, with 16 bases left in between. CDR3 length equals 15 residues. The germline gives CDR1 SGDLS, CDR2 YYNGEE. This CDR3 is CASSRGGQGPGELFF. CDR3 DNA sequence: TGTGCCAGCAGCCGGGGGGGACAGGGCCCCGGGGAGCTGTTTTTT.

This clonotype was observed a few times. This sequence joins TRBV4-3 and TRBJ2-7; D may be TRBD1 (5 bases). In germline, CDR1 is LGHNA, CDR2 YSLEER. The CDR3 length is 16 residues. V was trimmed by 0 bases and J by 6 bases, leaving 18 bases between them. The DNA for the CDR3 is TGCGCCAGCAGCCAAGATTGGGGCGGATCTAAACTCGAGCAGTACTTC. The encoded protein is CASSQDWGGSKLEQYF.

In this sample, this clonotype turned up a few times. The V gene is TRBV5-5, the J gene TRBJ2-7, with 7 bases lining up with TRBD1. Germline CDR1 SGHKS, CDR2 YYEKEE (reference sequence). CDR3 length: 16 residues. The V gene end was trimmed by 4 bases and the J gene end by 4 bases; junction bases not matched to a gene: 14. DNA for the CDR3: TGTGCCAGCAGCGGACGACGGGAAAGGGGGCATTACGAGCAGTACTTC. Translating it yields CASSGRRERGHYEQYF.

The gene calls are TRBV7-7 and TRBJ2-1, with 13 nucleotides matching TRBD2. Germline lookup yields CDR1 SSHAT and CDR2 FNYEAQ (reference sequence). V dropped 5 bases and J dropped 4; count of bases not matched to a gene: 5. The CDR3 is made up of 16 amino acids. CDR3 DNA: TGTGCCAGCAGCACGGGACTAGCGGGGACATACAATGAGCAGTTCTTC. It encodes CASSTGLAGTYNEQFF. Full variable domain (rest looked up from reference TRBV7-7 and TRBJ2-1): GAGVSQSPRYKVTKRGQDVTLRCDPISSHATLYWYQQALGQGPEFLTYFNYEAQPDKSGLPSDRFSAERPEGSISTLTIQRTEQRDSAMYRCASSTGLAGTYNEQFFGPGTRLTVL.